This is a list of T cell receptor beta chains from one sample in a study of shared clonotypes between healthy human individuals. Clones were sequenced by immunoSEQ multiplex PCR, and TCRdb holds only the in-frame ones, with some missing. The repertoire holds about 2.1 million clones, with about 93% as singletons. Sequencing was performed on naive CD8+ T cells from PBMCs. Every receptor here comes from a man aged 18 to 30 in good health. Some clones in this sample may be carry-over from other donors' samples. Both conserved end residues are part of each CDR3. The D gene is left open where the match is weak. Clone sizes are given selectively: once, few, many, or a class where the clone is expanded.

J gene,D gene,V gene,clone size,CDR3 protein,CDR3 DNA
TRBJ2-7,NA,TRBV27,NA,CASSTLEGPSYEQYF,TGTGCCAGCAGTACCTTGGAGGGACCCTCCTACGAGCAGTACTTC
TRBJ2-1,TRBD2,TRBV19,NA,CASSIAGFSYNEQFF,TGTGCCAGTAGCATAGCGGGCTTCTCCTACAATGAGCAGTTCTTC
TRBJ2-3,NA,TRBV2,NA,CASSEEGDHTDTQYF,TGTGCCAGCAGTGAAGAGGGGGACCACACAGATACGCAGTATTTT
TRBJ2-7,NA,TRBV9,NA,CASSVEAGGLGIPSYEQYF,TGTGCCAGCAGCGTAGAGGCCGGGGGTTTGGGAATCCCTTCCTACGAGCAGTACTTC
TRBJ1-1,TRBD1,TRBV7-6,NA,CASSAGTVMNTEAFF,TGTGCCAGCTCCGCCGGGACAGTGATGAACACTGAAGCTTTCTTT
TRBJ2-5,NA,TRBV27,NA,CASSSLDGGRYQETQYF,TGTGCCAGCAGTTCCCTTGACGGGGGACGGTACCAAGAGACCCAGTACTTC
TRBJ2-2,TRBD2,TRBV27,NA,CASRRLAGRGSGELFF,TGTGCCAGCAGGCGACTAGCGGGTAGAGGATCCGGGGAGCTGTTTTTT
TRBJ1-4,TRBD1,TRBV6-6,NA,CASSNYRGTNEKLFF,TGTGCCAGCAGTAACTACAGGGGAACTAATGAAAAACTGTTTTTT
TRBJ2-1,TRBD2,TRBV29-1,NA,CSAAWAASGSKNEQFF,TGCAGCGCCGCCTGGGCTGCTAGCGGGAGCAAAAATGAGCAGTTCTTC
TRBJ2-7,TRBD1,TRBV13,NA,CASRLTGGGEQYF,TGTGCCAGCAGGTTGACAGGGGGTGGCGAGCAGTACTTC
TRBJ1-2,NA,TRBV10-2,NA,CASSESKIYGYTF,TGCGCCAGCAGTGAGTCAAAGATCTATGGCTACACCTTC
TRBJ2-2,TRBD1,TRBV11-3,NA,CASSSAGGPGELFF,TGTGCCAGCAGCTCAGCAGGGGGACCCGGGGAGCTGTTTTTT
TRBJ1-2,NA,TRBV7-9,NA,CASSPSSGEDGYTF,TGTGCCAGCAGCCCTTCGTCAGGGGAAGACGGCTACACCTTC
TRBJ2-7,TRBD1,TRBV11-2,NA,CASSLRSAPGTGVYEQYF,TGTGCCAGCAGCTTAAGGTCGGCTCCCGGGACAGGGGTCTACGAGCAGTACTTC
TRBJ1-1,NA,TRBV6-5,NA,CASSYSSRYTEAFF,TGTGCCAGCAGTTACTCGTCCAGATACACTGAAGCTTTCTTT
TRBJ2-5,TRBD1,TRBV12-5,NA,CASGTTGQEEGAAQYF,TGTGCTAGTGGTACAACGGGACAGGAGGAGGGAGCGGCCCAGTACTTC
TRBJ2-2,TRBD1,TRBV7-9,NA,CASSELQGGSNTGELFF,TGTGCCAGCAGCGAATTACAGGGGGGATCGAACACCGGGGAGCTGTTTTTT
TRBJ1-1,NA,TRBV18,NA,CASSLDGTFLAEAFF,TGTGCCAGCTCACTGGATGGGACATTCCTCGCTGAAGCTTTCTTT
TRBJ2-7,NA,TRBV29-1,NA,CSVVDRSYEQYF,TGCAGCGTAGTTGACAGATCCTACGAGCAGTACTTC
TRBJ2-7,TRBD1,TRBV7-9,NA,CASSSTTGGLYEQYF,TGTGCCAGCAGCTCAACGACAGGGGGGTTGTACGAGCAGTACTTC
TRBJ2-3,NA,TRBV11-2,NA,CASSLEIGQADTQYF,TGTGCCAGCAGCTTAGAGATCGGCCAGGCAGATACGCAGTATTTT
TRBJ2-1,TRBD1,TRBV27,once,CASSFTGAAPYNEQFF,TGTGCCAGCAGTTTTACAGGGGCCGCTCCCTACAATGAGCAGTTCTTC
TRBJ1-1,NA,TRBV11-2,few,CASSLGTEAFF,TGTGCCAGCAGCTTAGGTACCGAAGCTTTCTTT
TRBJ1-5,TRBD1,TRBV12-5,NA,CASGGQGAQPQHF,TGTGCTAGTGGGGGACAGGGGGCGCAGCCCCAGCATTTT
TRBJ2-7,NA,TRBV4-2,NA,CASSQQGGTSYEQYF,TGTGCCAGCAGCCAACAAGGCGGGACCTCCTACGAGCAGTACTTC
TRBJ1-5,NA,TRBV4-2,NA,CASSQVPGTPQHF,TGTGCCAGCAGCCAAGTACCTGGGACTCCTCAGCATTTT
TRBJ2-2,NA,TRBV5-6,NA,CASSPESAGELFF,TGTGCCAGCAGCCCGGAAAGCGCCGGGGAGCTGTTTTTT
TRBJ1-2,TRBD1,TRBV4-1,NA,CASSHATGQGNYGYTF,TGCGCCAGCAGCCACGCCACGGGACAGGGCAACTATGGCTACACCTTC
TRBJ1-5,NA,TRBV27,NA,CASSRGASGNQPQHF,TGTGCCAGCAGCCGCGGGGCATCTGGAAATCAGCCCCAGCATTTT
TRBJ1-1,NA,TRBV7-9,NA,CASSPVVTGRTEAFF,TGTGCCAGCAGCCCTGTCGTTACAGGGAGGACTGAAGCTTTCTTT
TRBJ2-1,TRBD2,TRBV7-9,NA,CASSLDLRGDEQFF,TGTGCCAGCAGCTTAGATCTCCGGGGGGATGAGCAGTTCTTC
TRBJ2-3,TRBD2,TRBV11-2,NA,CASSLSPRGGGSTDTQYF,TGTGCCAGCAGCTTAAGTCCCCGTGGCGGGGGTAGCACAGATACGCAGTATTTT
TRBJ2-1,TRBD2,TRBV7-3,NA,CASSPSRGGGNNEQFF,TGTGCCAGCAGCCCATCCCGGGGGGGAGGGAACAATGAGCAGTTCTTC
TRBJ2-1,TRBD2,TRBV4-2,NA,CASSQAGGGLAPYNEQFF,TGTGCCAGCAGCCAAGCGGGAGGGGGACTAGCGCCCTACAATGAGCAGTTCTTC
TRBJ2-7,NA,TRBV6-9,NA,CASLGHLF,TGTGCCAGCCTGGGACACTTATTC
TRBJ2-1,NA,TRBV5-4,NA,CASSPGREWATYNEQFF,TGTGCCAGCAGCCCGGGCAGGGAGTGGGCGACCTACAATGAGCAGTTCTTC
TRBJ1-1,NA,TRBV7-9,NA,CASSPSTRVNTEAFF,TGTGCCAGCAGCCCCTCCACAAGGGTGAACACTGAAGCTTTCTTT
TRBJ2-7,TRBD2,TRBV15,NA,CATSRLSGRSYEQYF,TGTGCCACCAGCAGGTTGAGCGGGAGATCCTACGAGCAGTACTTC
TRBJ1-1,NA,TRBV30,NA,CAWSVPYTGTEAFF,TGTGCCTGGAGTGTACCCTACACGGGGACTGAAGCTTTCTTT
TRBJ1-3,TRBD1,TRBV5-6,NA,CASSLMDRAGNTIYF,TGTGCCAGCAGCTTGATGGACAGGGCTGGAAACACCATATATTTT
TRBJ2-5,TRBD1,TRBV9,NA,CASSAGTGGQETQYF,TGTGCCAGCAGTGCCGGGACAGGGGGCCAAGAGACCCAGTACTTC
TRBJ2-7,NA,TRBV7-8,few,CASSPKSGTYEQYF,TGTGCCAGCAGCCCCAAATCAGGGACCTACGAGCAGTACTTC
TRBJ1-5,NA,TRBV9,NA,CASSVGGLLNQPQHF,TGTGCCAGCAGCGTAGGGGGCCTGCTCAATCAGCCCCAGCATTTT
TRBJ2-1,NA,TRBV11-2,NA,CASSLDPLERFF,TGTGCCAGCAGCTTAGATCCGCTAGAACGGTTCTTC
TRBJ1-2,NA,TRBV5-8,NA,CASSEGSLGYTF,TGTGCCAGCAGTGAAGGCTCACTAGGCTACACCTTC
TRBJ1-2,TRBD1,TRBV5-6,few,CASKGDSIYGYTF,TGTGCCAGCAAGGGGGACAGCATCTATGGCTACACCTTC
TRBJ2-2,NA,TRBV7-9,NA,CASSWSGTGELFF,TGTGCCAGCAGCTGGTCAGGCACCGGGGAGCTGTTTTTT
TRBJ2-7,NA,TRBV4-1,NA,CASSQDGTESSYEQYF,TGCGCCAGCAGCCAAGATGGGACCGAGAGCTCCTACGAGCAGTACTTC
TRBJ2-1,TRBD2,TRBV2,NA,CASCPWGEGHEQFF,TGTGCCAGCTGCCCATGGGGGGAGGGCCATGAGCAGTTCTTC
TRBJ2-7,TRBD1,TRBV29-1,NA,CSVGDRGFDEQYF,TGCAGCGTTGGGGACAGGGGATTTGACGAGCAGTACTTC
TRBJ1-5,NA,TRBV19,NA,CASSIRENGQPQHF,TGTGCCAGTAGTATCAGGGAGAACGGCCAGCCCCAGCATTTT
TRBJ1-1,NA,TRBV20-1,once,CSRAVHTEAFF,TGCAGCCGGGCAGTTCACACTGAAGCTTTCTTT
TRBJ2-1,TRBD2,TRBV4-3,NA,CASSQGLRGGPYNEQFF,TGCGCCAGCAGCCAAGGCCTCCGGGGGGGCCCCTACAATGAGCAGTTCTTC
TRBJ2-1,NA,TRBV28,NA,CASSFSLSSYNEQFF,TGTGCCAGCAGTTTTTCCCTGTCCTCCTACAATGAGCAGTTCTTC
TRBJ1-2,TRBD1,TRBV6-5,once,CATGTAGYGYTF,TGTGCCACCGGGACAGCGGGCTATGGCTACACCTTC
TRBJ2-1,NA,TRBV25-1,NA,CASSDPGPRGAEQFF,TGTGCCAGCAGTGACCCGGGCCCCCGGGGAGCTGAGCAGTTCTTC
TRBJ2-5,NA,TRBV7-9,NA,CASSSAAHRGETQYF,TGTGCCAGCAGCTCCGCGGCTCACCGGGGAGAGACCCAGTACTTC
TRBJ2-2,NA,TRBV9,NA,CASSAYGAGELFF,TGTGCCAGCAGCGCCTACGGCGCCGGGGAGCTGTTTTTT